This TCR beta chain came from a study of cytomegalovirus exposure and HLA in healthy donors (dated by TCRdb to the late 2010s). General notes on the study: An earlier analysis of some 550 of the donors reported 250 to 300 Gb of sequence data and 117 million unique TCR beta sequences from about 179 million T cells. Of the roughly 420 genotyped donors, over 80% were placed in the genetic ancestry cluster associated with self-reported Caucasian donors. A later analysis re-examined previously published TCR beta repertoires from more than 600 donors and added high-resolution HLA genotyping to investigate patterns of TCR occurrence. To decide whether each TCR beta V gene segment behaved as functional or pseudogenic, an earlier analysis of some 600 of the donors relied on high-throughput TCR beta sequencing. The number of donors typed differed by locus, with 629-630 for A, B, C, DRB1 and DQB1, around 560 for DQA1, 600 to 610 for DPA1, and around 460 for DPB1. HLA typing covered class I and class II loci at four-digit resolution. The study aimed to test whether signatures of past pathogen exposure could be identified by cataloging public T cell receptors. Alongside the repertoire data, information on donor age, sex, ethnicity and CMV serostatus was compiled. Among 300 to 450 genotyped donors of the cohort, an average of about 240,000 unique TCR beta nucleotide sequences were sequenced per donor, around 20% of them non-productive. In the later analysis, no new phenotypic data were used to find candidate immune exposures; instead, reliance was placed on TCR beta sequences and their occurrence across donors. A handful of DR-DQ haplotypes were handled as single units for association and clustering because linkage in the cohort was strong. An early release covering 550 to 650 HLA-typed donors comprised about 290 gigabases of sequencing data and roughly 85 million unique TCR sequences. Besides the first cohort of roughly 660 subjects, a separate validation cohort made up of some 110 different subjects was used. High-throughput TCR immunosequencing, statistical association of individual TCRs with disease status, and machine learning were combined to predict cytomegalovirus infection status. Genome-wide SNP genotypes for about 65% of the roughly 700 donors were used in a later genetic analysis, which treated that subset as a discovery cohort. Every discovery cohort repertoire had been produced on one sequencing platform. The T cell repertoires of 666 subjects were profiled by immunosequencing and related to cytomegalovirus serostatus.

V is reduced by 0 bases and J by 0 bases, leaving a spacing of 14 bases between them. CDR3 length: 17 amino acids, cysteine to phenylalanine. Only the CDR3 DNA stays, 51 bases, in frame from base 1. The cohort comprised 710 or so healthy bone marrow donors. At the time of sampling, all cohort members were nominally healthy, though unrecorded immune exposures were likely present. The donor tested CMV seropositive, placing the donor among the 250 to 350 seropositive members of the cohort. Each donor provided a peripheral blood sample, and peripheral blood mononuclear cells were used for TCR beta sequencing. The Qiagen DNeasy Blood Extraction Kit was used to extract genomic DNA from the blood cell samples. What the work shows at the level of the full study, not this receptor alone: A later analysis reported that several top co-occurrence clusters appeared linked to parvovirus B19, influenza, CMV and Epstein-Barr virus. The only immune exposure information available for the cohort was CMV serostatus. In vitro tests confirmed that three of the cytomegalovirus-associated TCR beta chains recognize cytomegalovirus antigens. It was suggested by the authors that the approach could potentially be generalized to other disease states and immunological phenotypes. A cluster of highly shared sequence variants was judged likely to be a technical artifact of the sequencing pipeline. In a later analysis, most CMV-associated TCR beta chains were found to appear HLA-restricted, with HLA associations seemingly driven largely by CMV exposure. In a later genetic analysis, a missense DCLRE1C variant was associated with V-gene and J-gene trimming of TCR beta chains, and the association was replicated in an independent cohort. The study listed approximately 160 TCR beta chains as associated with cytomegalovirus. Because HLA typing was missing for some donors at each locus, association tests included only the typed subset. In a later analysis, HLA-associated TCR beta chains showed more clonal expansion and lower generation probabilities than non-associated chains that were equally common. Assigning TCR associations to individual alleles was difficult when HLA alleles, especially DR and DQ, strongly co-occurred. An earlier analysis of approximately 570 of the donors showed that most TCR beta V segments appeared in productive rearrangements either about 90% or about 30% of the time, which broadly matched IMGT annotations. Specific HLA alleles were associated with over 15,000 TCR beta sequences at a false discovery rate of 0.05 in a later analysis. A further reported finding was that TCR beta sequences accurately predicted the HLA-A and HLA-B alleles for most subjects in the first cohort. A later analysis found that TCR association rates varied across HLA loci, with DRB1 alleles showing the most associated TCRs and HLA-C alleles the fewest. Linkage disequilibrium might explain the correlated functional status among segregating V segments, but an unknown experimental factor could not be ruled out. According to a later genetic analysis, donors in an Asian-associated ancestry cluster had fewer N-insertions in productive TCRs than the approximately 700-donor mean. Some IMGT-functional V segments, including TRBV6-2 and TRBV6-3, could not be distinguished by the 87-base-pair reads and were therefore excluded. The presence/absence analyses assumed that sequencing depth was roughly uniform across donors, and that assumption may not be true. In both the original and validation cohorts, the classifier was reported to diagnose cytomegalovirus status with high specificity and sensitivity. Because counts were too low, approximately 15 rarely observed V segments, including chromosome 9 orphons, were excluded from the earlier analysis of around 640 of the donors. This cohort had only TCR beta chains sequenced, and the lack of alpha or paired-chain data limited which features could be detected. Across donors, most TCR sequences were observed very rarely, whereas some public TCRs were present in many individuals.

Preparation of the library involved the immunoSEQ multiplex PCR assay. For the multiplex PCR, a mixture combining 60 forward primers for TCR Vbeta segments and 13 reverse primers for TCR Jbeta segments was used. A multiplex PCR assay on genomic DNA amplified the CDR3 region of rearranged TCR beta genes. The Illumina HiSeq System was used to sequence the amplified TCR beta libraries as 87-base-pair reads. In the original analysis: A later analysis tallied around 82 million unique TCR beta chains across the 700 or so repertoires, and around 12 million of those chains were shared by two or more donors. Raw reads were error-corrected and collapsed into unique sequences by a nearest-neighbor algorithm in which closely related sequences were merged to remove PCR and sequencing errors. CDR3 sequences were aligned to IMGT reference sequences to assign V, D and J gene segments. For a sequence to be retained, a match of at least six nucleotides was required to both a V gene segment and a J gene segment. A rearrangement was called productive if the CDR3 had no stop codons and remained in frame with V and J, and every other rearrangement was called non-productive. Following IMGT convention, CDR3 was defined as the stretch from the second conserved V-encoded cysteine to the conserved J-encoded phenylalanine. Sequences without an unambiguous match to a single V gene segment were excluded from the earlier analysis of 500 to 700 of the donors. In an earlier analysis of 587 of the donors, a V segment was called functional when productive rearrangements were above 56.7%, and segregating when the standard deviation between donors exceeded 5%. A statistical classification framework was built to diagnose cytomegalovirus status from the catalog of TCR beta chain sequences. In a later analysis, V and J genes were assigned by comparing TCR nucleotide sequences against IMGT/GENE-DB human TR gene sequences. A later analysis assigned CDR3 sequences and most-parsimonious VDJ recombination scenarios with the TCRdist pipeline. In a later analysis, each TCR beta chain was defined by its CDR3 amino acid sequence together with its V-gene family, and reads without a unique V-gene family were excluded. To address suspected cross-contamination and a sequencing artifact, a later analysis removed around 600 highly shared, low-generation-probability nucleotide sequences. For each public chain, a later analysis derived a clonal expansion index from normalized ranks of inferred template counts within each repertoire. In a later analysis, generation probabilities were computed using a VDJ recombination model fitted to out-of-frame rearrangements, and the results were checked against IGoR. In a later analysis, hypergeometric tests were used to score TCR-TCR, TCR-HLA and TCR-CMV co-occurrence, with a repertoire-size bias correction applied to TCR pairs. False discovery rates were estimated in a later analysis by permuting HLA or CMV assignments 20 times. A later analysis grouped co-occurring TCRs with DBSCAN, adding TCRdist sequence similarity when clustering within HLA-allele-positive subsets. Repertoires with fewer than 30,000 or more than 120,000 public chains, plus five repertoires with anomalous nucleotide sharing, were excluded from co-occurrence clustering. TCRdb limited this immuneACCESS table to in-frame rearrangements with V and J called. A share of clones is missing; checked studies link under half to unresolved V genes, and the rest is unexplained. The D gene and trimming were derived from the DNA, and the V and J assignments and clone size from that table. The sample table holds roughly 63,000 clones, of which roughly 80% were seen once. The top ten constitute around 21% of the sample.

Note on this clone: Its cognate antigen has yet to be identified. Within one base of it there is no much larger clone, and no base qualities were kept.

The chain is made from TRBV23-1 and TRBJ1-1; a tentative D call is TRBD1 (5 bases match). TRBV23-1 counts as an open reading frame of uncertain function. The origin of this receptor is a woman in her 40s in good health and CMV-seropositive. Material for sequencing was PBMCs. The sequenced DNA: TGCGCCAGCAGTCAATCGCTTCCGGAAGGGGTGAACACTGAAGCTTTCTTT. Its translation is CASSQSLPEGVNTEAFF.